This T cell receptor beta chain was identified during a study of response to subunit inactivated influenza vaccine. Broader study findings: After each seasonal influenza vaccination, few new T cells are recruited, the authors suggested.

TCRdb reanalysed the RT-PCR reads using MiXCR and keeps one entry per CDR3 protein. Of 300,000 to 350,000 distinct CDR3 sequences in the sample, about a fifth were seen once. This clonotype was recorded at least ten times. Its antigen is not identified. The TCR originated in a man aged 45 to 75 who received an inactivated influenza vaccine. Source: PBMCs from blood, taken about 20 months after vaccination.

Here the CDR3 DNA reads TGTGCCAGCAGCTTGTTGTGGGGCCGCAATCAGCCCCAGCATTTT. Translated, it gives CASSLLWGRNQPQHF. The chain combines TRBV5-5 with TRBJ1-5; possible D gene TRBD1, 5 bases. The ends were cut back, 1 base at V and 2 bases at J, with 10 bases in the middle. This CDR3 has 15 amino acids. Germline loops: CDR1 SGHKS, CDR2 YYEKEE (reference sequence).